The 15 T cell receptor beta chains presented below share a single source sample, sequenced in a study of blood T cell repertoires in COVID-19. Here immunoSEQ multiplex PCR was the method, and the copy in TCRdb shows in-frame clones only, minus some. The data show more than 100,000 clones, about 89% seen once. The specimen was peripheral blood. These receptors originate from a woman aged 60-75 years with acute or convalescent COVID-19.

CDR3 in DNA: TGTGCCAGCAGCCCCCGGCAGGGAATGAACACTGAAGCTTTCTTT. Translated: CASSPRQGMNTEAFF. The chain combines TRBV7-2 with TRBJ1-1; a possible D gene is TRBD1 (5 bases). CDR1 and CDR2 (germline): SGHTA, FQGNSA. V shed 5 bases and J shed 0 bases, with 13 bases lying between them. The CDR3 has 15 residues.

This clone occurred once. This chain joins TRBV18 and TRBJ2-3; maybe TRBD2 (7 bases). The V end lost 0 bases, the J end lost 6 bases, and 19 bases lay between the germline ends. The CDR3 runs to 17 residues. From germline, CDR1 is KGHSH and CDR2 LQKENI. CDR3 region: CASSPPSGGPGRDTQYF. CDR3 in DNA: TGTGCCAGCTCACCACCCTCCGGGGGGCCGGGGCGTGATACGCAGTATTTT.

V usage is TRBV7-9 and J usage is TRBJ1-1, with 7 bases fitting TRBD1. CDR1 is SEHNR and CDR2 is FQNEAQ in the germline V gene (reference sequence). V dropped 5 bases and J dropped 5; count of bases not matched to a gene: 8. The CDR3 contains 14 residues. Here the CDR3 DNA reads TGTGCCAGCAGCCCGACAGGGATGGGAACTGAAGCTTTCTTT. This gives the protein CASSPTGMGTEAFF. Variable domain in full (rest from reference TRBV7-9 and TRBJ1-1): DTGVSQNPRHKITKRGQNVTFRCDPISEHNRLYWYRQTLGQGPEFLTYFQNEAQLEKSRLLSDRFSAERPKGSFSTLEIQRTEQGDSAMYLCASSPTGMGTEAFFGQGTRLTVV.

The chain carries TRBV6-1 and TRBJ1-3; D unclear. Trimming took off 4 bases at V and 0 bases at J, with 19 bases between the two ends. The CDR3 totals 18 residues. The germline V gene encodes CDR1 MNHNS and CDR2 SASEGT. CDR3 residues: CASSGNEGGKPSGNTIYF. The CDR3 bases are TGTGCCAGCAGTGGAAATGAGGGAGGGAAGCCCTCTGGAAACACCATATATTTT.

This chain uses TRBV6-5 with TRBJ2-7; 8 nucleotides match TRBD1. The V gene end was trimmed by 5 bases and the J gene end by 1 base; junction bases not matched to a gene: 7. The CDR3 has 15 residues. In germline, CDR1 is MNHEY, CDR2 SVGAGI. CDR3: CASSRETGDSYEQYV. The CDR3 DNA sequence: TGTGCCAGCAGTAGGGAGACAGGGGATTCCTACGAGCAGTACGTC.

The chain links TRBV19 to TRBJ1-1; TRBD1 aligns across 7 bases. Germline V CDR1 and CDR2: LNHDA, SQIVND (reference sequence). Unmatched junction bases numbered 6, after V lost 4 bases and J lost 4 bases. The CDR3 is made up of 14 amino acids. The CDR3 loop is CASSTLQGSTEAFF. In nucleotides, the CDR3 is TGTGCCAGTAGTACCTTACAGGGGAGCACTGAAGCTTTCTTT.

This clone was detected once. J is TRBJ2-3 and V is TRBV5-4; TRBD1 is a possible D gene (6 bases). Germline V gives CDR1 SGHNT, CDR2 YYREEE (reference sequence). CDR3 length: 13 amino acids. The V end was cut by 1 base, the J end by 6 bases, with 9 bases between. The CDR3 protein is CASSLKGDDTQYF. The CDR3 DNA sequence: TGTGCCAGCAGCTTGAAGGGGGACGATACGCAGTATTTT. Variable domain in full (rest from reference TRBV5-4 and TRBJ2-3): ETGVTQSPTHLIKTRGQQVTLRCSSQSGHNTVSWYQQALGQGPQFIFQYYREEENGRGNFPPRFSGLQFPNYSSELNVNALELDDSALYLCASSLKGDDTQYFGPGTRLTVL.

This clone has only one observation. This chain links TRBV29-1 with TRBJ1-4; D is undetermined. Trimming removed 4 bases at V and 6 bases at J, with 12 bases between. Per germline, CDR1 SQVTM and CDR2 ANQGSEA. CDR3 length: 13 residues. CDR3 protein: CSVGAGPDEKLFF. CDR3 DNA sequence: TGCAGCGTTGGAGCAGGTCCGGATGAAAAACTGTTTTTT.

The rearrangement joins TRBV6-1 to TRBJ1-4; maybe TRBD1 (6 bases). This CDR3 contains 16 residues. From germline, CDR1 is MNHNS and CDR2 SASEGT. Trimming removed 1 base from V and 6 bases from J, with 15 bases in between. The CDR3 spells CASSEGLWGPDEKLFF. CDR3 DNA: TGTGCCAGCAGTGAAGGGTTGTGGGGGCCGGATGAAAAACTGTTTTTT.

The chain recombines TRBV4-2 with TRBJ2-1, with TRBD2 identical over 9 bases. CDR3 size: 15 residues. Trimming removed 0 bases from V and 3 bases from J; junction bases left unmatched: 0. The germline gives CDR1 LGHNA, CDR2 YNFKEQ. The CDR3 protein is CASSQDSGSYNEQFF. The CDR3 DNA is TGTGCCAGCAGCCAAGATAGCGGGAGCTACAATGAGCAGTTCTTC.

This clone appeared a few times. The chain couples TRBV27 to TRBJ2-3; no clear D. CDR1 and CDR2 (germline): MNHEY, SMNVEV (reference sequence). There are 14 residues in the CDR3. Trimming pared 3 bases from V and 0 bases from J, leaving 7 bases between. The CDR3 DNA is TGTGCCAGCAGTTTTTTTCCTAGCACAGATACGCAGTATTTT. Its protein product is CASSFFPSTDTQYF.

The genes are TRBV7-3 and TRBJ2-3; 8 nucleotides agree with TRBD2. Per germline, CDR1 SGHTA and CDR2 FQGTGA. The CDR3 is made up of 14 amino acids. V shed 6 bases, J shed 6 bases, and the junction held 8 bases outside the gene matches. CDR3 sequence reads: CASRAGTSADTQYF. Here the CDR3 DNA reads TGTGCCAGCAGGGCCGGGACTAGTGCGGATACGCAGTATTTT.

The chain recombines TRBV19 with TRBJ1-1, with D unclear. The ends were cut back, 3 bases at V and 0 bases at J, with 8 bases in the middle. CDR1 and CDR2 (germline): LNHDA, SQIVND (reference sequence). This CDR3 comprises 14 residues. Here the CDR3 reads CASSIEGMNTEAFF. The CDR3, as DNA: TGTGCCAGTAGTATTGAGGGAATGAACACTGAAGCTTTCTTT.

This chain links TRBV19 with TRBJ1-1; the match to TRBD1 covers 7 bases. This CDR3 region has 14 residues. Germline V gene data show CDR1 as LNHDA and CDR2 as SQIVND (reference sequence). V gave up 4 bases and J gave up 3 bases; unmatched junction bases: 5. The CDR3 DNA follows: TGTGCCAGTAGTAAGGGACAGAGGTACACTGAAGCTTTCTTT. Its protein is CASSKGQRYTEAFF. Combining the CDR3 with reference TRBV19 and TRBJ1-1 gives the whole variable domain DGGITQSPKYLFRKEGQNVTLSCEQNLNHDAMYWYRQDPGQGLRLIYYSQIVNDFQKGDIAEGYSVSREKKESFPLTVTSAQKNPTAFYLCASSKGQRYTEAFFGQGTRLTVV.

V usage is TRBV28 and J usage is TRBJ1-2; D gene ambiguous. The CDR3 loop spans 13 amino acids. Trimming took 2 bases from V and 7 from J, leaving 11 bases between them. Per the germline V gene, CDR1 is MDHEN and CDR2 is SYDVKM. CDR3 region: CASSLGRSSGYTF. For the CDR3, the DNA is TGTGCCAGCAGTTTAGGTCGCTCGAGTGGCTACACCTTC.